This TCR beta chain is drawn from a study of cytomegalovirus exposure and HLA in healthy donors. Findings of the study overall: The study listed 150 to 200 cytomegalovirus-associated TCR beta chains. Presence/absence results assume similar sequencing depth per donor, which may not hold. Follow-up analysis later connected one missense variant in DCLRE1C with trimming of TCR beta V- and J-genes.

The primer mix had 60 Vbeta and 13 Jbeta primers. Clones were read by immunoSEQ multiplex PCR, and TCRdb kept only the in-frame ones, dropping some. This table holds 150,000 to 200,000 clones, roughly 80% found once. The CDR3 is 13 residues long. The germline V gene has CDR1 SQVTM and CDR2 ANQGSEA. In regard to this clone: Its antigen is currently unknown.

The TCR was taken from a man aged 18-30 years in good health and CMV-seronegative. Sample: PBMCs. The chain carries TRBV29-1 and TRBJ1-6; D is unclear. The CDR3 DNA reads as TGCGGAGTAATTGTAAATAATAATTCACCCCTCCACTTT. Its protein product is CGVIVNNNSPLHF.